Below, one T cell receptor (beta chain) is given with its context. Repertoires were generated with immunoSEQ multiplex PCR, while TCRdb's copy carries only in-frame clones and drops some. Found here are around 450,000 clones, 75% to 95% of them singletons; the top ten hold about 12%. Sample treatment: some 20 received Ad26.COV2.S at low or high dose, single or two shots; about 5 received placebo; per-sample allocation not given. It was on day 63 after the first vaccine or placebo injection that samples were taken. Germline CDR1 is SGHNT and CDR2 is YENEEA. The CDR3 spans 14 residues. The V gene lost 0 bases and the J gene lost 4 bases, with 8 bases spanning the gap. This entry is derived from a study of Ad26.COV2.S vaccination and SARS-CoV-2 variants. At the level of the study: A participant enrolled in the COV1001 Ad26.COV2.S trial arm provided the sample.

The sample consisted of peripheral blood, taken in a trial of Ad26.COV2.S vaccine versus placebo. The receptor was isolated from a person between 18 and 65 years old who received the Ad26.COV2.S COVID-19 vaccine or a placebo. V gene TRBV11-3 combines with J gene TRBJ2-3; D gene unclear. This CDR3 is CASSLDHPSDTQYF. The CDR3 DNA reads TGTGCCAGCAGCTTAGATCACCCCTCAGATACGCAGTATTTT.